This TCR beta chain was profiled in a study of T-cell reconstitution after alpha-beta-depleted transplantation in children. A remark on this clonotype: What it recognizes is unknown.

The germline V gene has CDR1 MGHDK and CDR2 SYGVNS. CDR3 length equals 18 residues. Trimming removed 3 bases from V and 8 bases from J; junction bases left unmatched: 17. The authors prepared the TCRbeta library with unique molecular identifiers. A single record per CDR3 protein comes from TCRdb applying MiXCR to the PCR reads. There are just over 950,000 distinct CDR3 sequences in the sample; about 26% occur only once, and approximately 30% lies in the top ten. Study conclusions and caveats: Alpha-beta T cells about two months after transplant reportedly derived from several hundred expanded graft clones.

The sequence was obtained from a boy under two years old who had a stem cell transplant for SCID, so the T cells may come from the graft donor. The sequencing here drew on PBMCs, mostly from graft donor cells, taken 360 days after TCRalphabeta/CD19-depleted stem cell transplant. V gene TRBV25-1 combines with J gene TRBJ2-1; 9 bases fit TRBD2. The CDR3 DNA reads TGTGCCAGCAGTGAGTCTCCGTGGCCTAGCGGGGCAGACGATGAGCAGTTCTTC. Translating it yields CASSESPWPSGADDEQFF.